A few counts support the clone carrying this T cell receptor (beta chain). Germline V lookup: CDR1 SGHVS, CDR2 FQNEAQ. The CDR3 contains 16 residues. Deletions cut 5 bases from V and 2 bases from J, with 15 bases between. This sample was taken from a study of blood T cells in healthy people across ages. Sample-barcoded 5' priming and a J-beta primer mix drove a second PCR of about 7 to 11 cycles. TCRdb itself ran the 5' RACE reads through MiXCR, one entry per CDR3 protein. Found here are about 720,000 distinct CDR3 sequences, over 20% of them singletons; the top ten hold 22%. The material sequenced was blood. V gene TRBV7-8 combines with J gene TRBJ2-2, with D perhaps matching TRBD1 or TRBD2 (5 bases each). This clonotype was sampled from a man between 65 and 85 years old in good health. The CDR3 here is CASSLLGTANTGELFF. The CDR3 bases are TGTGCCAGCAGCCTTCTCGGGACGGCTAACACCGGGGAGCTGTTTTTT.